This T cell receptor (beta chain) was captured in a study of regulatory T cells in long-lasting Graves disease. Study findings and constraints: Compared with new cases, persistent Graves' patients showed reduced TCR diversity.

Time point in this sample: newly diagnosed GD, antithyroid drugs for less than 3 months. From PBMCs, RNA was extracted and then used to make the TCR library. Patient provenance is recorded as an endocrinology department in Xi'an, China. For this clonotype: Its antigen is as yet unknown.

Construction of the TCR beta libraries employed iRepertoire HTBI primers in conjunction with Arm-PCR of CDR3 regions. One entry per CDR3 protein, called by TCRdb with MiXCR from the multiplex PCR reads. The data show about 320,000 distinct CDR3 sequences, more than 15% seen once. This TCR was recovered from a female donor with Graves disease. Sequences were derived from peripheral blood mononuclear cells (PBMCs), sampled at new diagnosis, from a patient treated with antithyroid drugs.

This chain's CDR3 is CASSLGGGLVAEAFF. CDR3 DNA: TGTGCCAGCAGTTTGGGCGGAGGCCTAGTGGCTGAAGCTTTCTTT. V usage is TRBV6-5 and J usage is TRBJ1-1, with D hard to call. Trimming left V 4 bases short and J 6 bases short, with 18 bases between. The germline CDR1 and CDR2 sequences are MNHEY and SVGAGI. This CDR3 has 15 amino acids.